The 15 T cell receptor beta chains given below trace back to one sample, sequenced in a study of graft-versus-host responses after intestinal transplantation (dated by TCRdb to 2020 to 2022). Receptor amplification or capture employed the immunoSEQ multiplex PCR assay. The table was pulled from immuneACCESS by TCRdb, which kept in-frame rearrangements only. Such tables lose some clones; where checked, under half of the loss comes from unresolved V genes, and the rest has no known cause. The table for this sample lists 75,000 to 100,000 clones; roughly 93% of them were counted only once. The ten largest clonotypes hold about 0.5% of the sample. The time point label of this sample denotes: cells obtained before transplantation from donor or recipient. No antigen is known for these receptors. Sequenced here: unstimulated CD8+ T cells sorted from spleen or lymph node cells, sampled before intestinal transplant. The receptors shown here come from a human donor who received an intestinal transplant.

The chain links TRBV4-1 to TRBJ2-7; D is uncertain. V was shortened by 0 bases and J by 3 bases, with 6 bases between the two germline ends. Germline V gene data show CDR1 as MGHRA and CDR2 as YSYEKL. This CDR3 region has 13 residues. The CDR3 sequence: CASSQDSGYEQYF. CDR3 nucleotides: TGCGCCAGCAGCCAAGATTCCGGCTACGAGCAGTACTTC.

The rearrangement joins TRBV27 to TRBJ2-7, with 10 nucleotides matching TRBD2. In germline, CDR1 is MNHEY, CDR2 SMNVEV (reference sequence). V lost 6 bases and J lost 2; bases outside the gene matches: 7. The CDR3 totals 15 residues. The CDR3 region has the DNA TGTGCCAGCAGCATTAGCGGGAGGCTCGCCTACGAGCAGTACTTC. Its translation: CASSISGRLAYEQYF.

The CDR3 sequence: CASGGWWCGYEQYF. DNA for the CDR3: TGTGCCAGCGGTGGATGGTGGTGCGGCTACGAGCAGTACTTC. The chain combines TRBV5-4 with TRBJ2-7; the D is unclear. CDR1 and CDR2 from the germline V gene are SGHNT and YYREEE (reference sequence). The CDR3 is 14 amino acids. V dropped 7 bases and J dropped 3 bases, with 17 bases sitting between them.

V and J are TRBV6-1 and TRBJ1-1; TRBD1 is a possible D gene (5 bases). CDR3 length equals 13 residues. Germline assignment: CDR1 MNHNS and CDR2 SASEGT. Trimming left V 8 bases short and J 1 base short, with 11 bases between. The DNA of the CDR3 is TGTGCCAGCGCCGAGACAGAGAACACTGAAGCTTTCTTT. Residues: CASAETENTEAFF.

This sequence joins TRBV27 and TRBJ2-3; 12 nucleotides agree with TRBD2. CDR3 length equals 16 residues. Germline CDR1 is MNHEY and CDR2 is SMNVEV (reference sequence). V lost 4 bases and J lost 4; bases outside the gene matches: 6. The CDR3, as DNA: TGTGCCAGCAGTTCGACTAGCGGGAGTTCGGCAGATACGCAGTATTTT. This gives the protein CASSSTSGSSADTQYF.

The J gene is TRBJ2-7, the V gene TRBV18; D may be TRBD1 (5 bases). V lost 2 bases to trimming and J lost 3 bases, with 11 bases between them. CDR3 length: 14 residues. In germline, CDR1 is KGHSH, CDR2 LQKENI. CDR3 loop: CASSPASRDYEQYF. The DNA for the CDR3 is TGTGCCAGCTCACCAGCTTCCAGGGACTACGAGCAGTACTTC.

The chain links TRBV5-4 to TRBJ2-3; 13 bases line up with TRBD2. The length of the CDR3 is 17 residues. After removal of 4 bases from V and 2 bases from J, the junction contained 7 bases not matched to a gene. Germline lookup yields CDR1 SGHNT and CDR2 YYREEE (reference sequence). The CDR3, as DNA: TGTGCCAGCAGCACAGGGACTAGCGGGGCAATCACAGATACGCAGTATTTT. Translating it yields CASSTGTSGAITDTQYF.

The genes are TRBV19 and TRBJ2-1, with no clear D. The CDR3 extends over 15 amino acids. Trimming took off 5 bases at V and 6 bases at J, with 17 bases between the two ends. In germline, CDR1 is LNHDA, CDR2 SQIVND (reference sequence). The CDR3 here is CASSFGLRLANEQFF. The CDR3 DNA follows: TGTGCCAGTAGTTTTGGCCTTCGACTGGCCAATGAGCAGTTCTTC. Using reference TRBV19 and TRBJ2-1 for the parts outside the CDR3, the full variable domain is DGGITQSPKYLFRKEGQNVTLSCEQNLNHDAMYWYRQDPGQGLRLIYYSQIVNDFQKGDIAEGYSVSREKKESFPLTVTSAQKNPTAFYLCASSFGLRLANEQFFGPGTRLTVL.

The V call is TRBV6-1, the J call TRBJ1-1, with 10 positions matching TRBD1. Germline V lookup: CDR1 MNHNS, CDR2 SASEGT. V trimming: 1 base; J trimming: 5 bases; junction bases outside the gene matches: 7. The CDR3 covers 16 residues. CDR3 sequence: CASSEGLTGGETEAFF. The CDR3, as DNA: TGTGCCAGCAGTGAAGGCCTGACAGGGGGCGAAACTGAAGCTTTCTTT.

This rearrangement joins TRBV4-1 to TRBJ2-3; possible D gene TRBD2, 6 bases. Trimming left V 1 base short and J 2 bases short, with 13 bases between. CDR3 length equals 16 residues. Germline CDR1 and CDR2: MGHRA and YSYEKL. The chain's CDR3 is CASSQAGEGFTDTQYF. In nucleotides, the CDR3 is TGCGCCAGCAGCCAAGCGGGAGAAGGCTTCACAGATACGCAGTATTTT.

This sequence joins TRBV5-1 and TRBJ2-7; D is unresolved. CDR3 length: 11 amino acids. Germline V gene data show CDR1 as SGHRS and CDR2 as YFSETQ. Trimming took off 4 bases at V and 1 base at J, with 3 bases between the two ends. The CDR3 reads CASSPSYEQYF. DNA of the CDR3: TGCGCCAGCAGCCCGTCCTACGAGCAGTACTTC.

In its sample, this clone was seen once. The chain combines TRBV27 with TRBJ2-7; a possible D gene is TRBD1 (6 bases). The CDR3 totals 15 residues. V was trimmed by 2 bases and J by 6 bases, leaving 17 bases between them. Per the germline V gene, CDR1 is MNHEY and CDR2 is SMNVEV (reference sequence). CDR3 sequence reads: CASSLRAGVFGEQYF. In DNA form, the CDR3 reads TGTGCCAGCAGTTTACGGGCAGGGGTATTTGGCGAGCAGTACTTC.

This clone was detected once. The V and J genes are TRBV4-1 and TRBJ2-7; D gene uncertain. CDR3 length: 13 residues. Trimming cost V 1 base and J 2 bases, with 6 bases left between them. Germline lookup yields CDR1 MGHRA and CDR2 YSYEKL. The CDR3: CASSQGQAYEQYF. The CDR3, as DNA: TGCGCCAGCAGCCAAGGGCAGGCCTACGAGCAGTACTTC.

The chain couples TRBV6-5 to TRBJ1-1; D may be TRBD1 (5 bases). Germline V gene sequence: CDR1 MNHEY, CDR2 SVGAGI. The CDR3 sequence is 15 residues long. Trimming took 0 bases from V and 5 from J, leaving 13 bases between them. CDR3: CASSYSPVGGTEAFF. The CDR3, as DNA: TGTGCCAGCAGTTACTCCCCGGTCGGGGGTACTGAAGCTTTCTTT.

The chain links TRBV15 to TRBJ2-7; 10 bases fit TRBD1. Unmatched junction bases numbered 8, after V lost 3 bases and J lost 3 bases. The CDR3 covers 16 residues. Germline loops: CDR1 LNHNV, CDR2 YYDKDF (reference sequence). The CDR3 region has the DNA TGTGCCACCAGCAGTGCCCGGGACAGGGGAGGCTACGAGCAGTACTTC. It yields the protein CATSSARDRGGYEQYF.